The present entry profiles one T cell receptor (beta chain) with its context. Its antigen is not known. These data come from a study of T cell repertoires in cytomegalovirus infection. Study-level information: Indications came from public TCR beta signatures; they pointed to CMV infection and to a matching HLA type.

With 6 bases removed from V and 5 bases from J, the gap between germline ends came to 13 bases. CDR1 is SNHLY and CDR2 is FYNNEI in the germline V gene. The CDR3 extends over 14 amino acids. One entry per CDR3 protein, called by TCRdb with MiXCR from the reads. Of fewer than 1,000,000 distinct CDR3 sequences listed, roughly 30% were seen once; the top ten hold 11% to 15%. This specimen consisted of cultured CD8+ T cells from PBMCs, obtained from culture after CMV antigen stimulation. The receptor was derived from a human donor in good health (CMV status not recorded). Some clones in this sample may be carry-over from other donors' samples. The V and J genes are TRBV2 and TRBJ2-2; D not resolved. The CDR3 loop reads CASRDVEITGELFF. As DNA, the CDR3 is TGTGCCAGCAGGGATGTAGAGATAACCGGGGAGCTGTTTTTT.